Presented here are 9 T cell receptor beta chains from one specimen sequenced in a study of blood T cells in healthy people across ages. Combining a sample-barcoded 5' primer with a J-beta primer mix, a second PCR ran for roughly 7 to 12 cycles. Via MiXCR, TCRdb re-called the 5' RACE reads, giving one row per CDR3 protein. The table lists about 780,000 distinct CDR3 sequences, around 45% of them singletons. Source material: blood. The receptor set was obtained from a man at least 80 years old in good health.

This clonotype was recorded a few times. CDR3 protein: CSASSRLAATLYSYNEQFF. CDR3 bases: TGCAGTGCTAGTAGTCGGCTAGCGGCGACCCTATACTCCTACAATGAGCAGTTCTTC. The rearrangement links TRBV20-1 to TRBJ2-1, with 7 nucleotides matching TRBD2. This CDR3 has 19 amino acids. Germline V CDR1 and CDR2: DFQATT, SNEGSKA (reference sequence). The J segment lost 0 bases and the V segment lost 3 bases, leaving 17 bases of the junction unmatched.

V is TRBV20-1 and J is TRBJ2-3, with 12 bases fitting TRBD2. V was clipped by 6 bases and J by 0 bases; unmatched bases: 7. The CDR3 consists of 16 residues. In germline, CDR1 is DFQATT, CDR2 SNEGSKA (reference sequence). The CDR3 sequence: CSAGRTSGTSTDTQYF. The CDR3 DNA follows: TGCAGTGCCGGAAGGACTAGCGGGACTAGCACAGATACGCAGTATTTT.

This clonotype occurred a few times. V is TRBV7-6 and J is TRBJ2-2; D possibly corresponds to TRBD2 (5 bases). Germline lookup yields CDR1 SGHVS and CDR2 FNYEAQ. Trimming cost V 1 base and J 5 bases, with 11 bases left between them. The CDR3 is made up of 15 amino acids. The CDR3 DNA reads TGTGCCAGCAGCTTAGATGGGAGTGGTACCGGGGAGCTGTTTTTT. Residues: CASSLDGSGTGELFF.

The V and J genes are TRBV13 and TRBJ1-4; D not certain. V was clipped by 1 base and J by 0 bases, with 9 bases between them. The CDR3 has 16 residues. Germline lookup yields CDR1 PRHDT and CDR2 FYEKMQ (reference sequence). CDR3 in DNA: TGTGCCAGCAGCTTAGCGGTTTCTGCAACTAATGAAAAACTGTTTTTT. This gives the protein CASSLAVSATNEKLFF.

For this clonotype: A much larger clone lies a single base off, so this may be a read error. The chain has TRBV20-1 and TRBJ2-7, with D unclear. This CDR3 comprises 15 residues. With 3 bases removed from V and 1 base from J, the gap between germline ends came to 16 bases. Germline-derived CDR1 and CDR2 are DFQATT and SNEGSKA (reference sequence). The DNA of the CDR3 is TGCAGTGCTAGGTTACGTAGCCTGTCTTCCTACGAGCAGTACTTC. It encodes CSARLRSLSSYEQYF.

The chain joins TRBV14 to TRBJ2-3; 7 bases align to TRBD2. The germline V gene has CDR1 SGHDN and CDR2 FVKESK. The CDR3 is 16 residues long. Trimming took 4 bases from V and 5 from J; bases not matched to a gene: 12. Here the CDR3 reads CASSPLGREYRDTQYF. Written as DNA, the CDR3 is TGTGCCAGCAGCCCTCTGGGGCGGGAGTATCGAGATACGCAGTATTTT.

This clonotype was detected a few times. The rearrangement joins TRBV10-3 to TRBJ1-2, with a possible D match to TRBD1 (5 bases). Germline CDR1 and CDR2: ENHRY and SYGVKD. The CDR3 spans 14 residues. The V and J ends lost 3 bases and 4 bases respectively, with 12 bases between them. The CDR3 loop is CAISEEGKSYGYTF. The CDR3 bases are TGTGCCATCAGTGAAGAGGGGAAAAGCTATGGCTACACCTTC.

The V gene is TRBV29-1, the J gene TRBJ2-3, with TRBD1 matching 8 bases. This CDR3 is 13 amino acids long. The V gene's germline CDR1 is SQVTM and CDR2 ANQGSEA. V lost 4 bases, J lost 6 bases, and 6 bases stayed unmatched. Here the CDR3 DNA reads TGCAGCGTTGGGACAGGGACATGGGATACGCAGTATTTT. Translation: CSVGTGTWDTQYF.

The chain joins TRBV2 to TRBJ1-1; 11 positions agree with TRBD1. Germline CDR1 reads SNHLY; CDR2 reads FYNNEI. V was pared by 5 bases and J by 2 bases, with 4 bases of the junction left unmatched. This CDR3 comprises 15 residues. The CDR3 DNA is TGTGCCAGCAGTCGGACAGGGGGCTTCAACACTGAAGCTTTCTTT. This translates into CASSRTGGFNTEAFF.